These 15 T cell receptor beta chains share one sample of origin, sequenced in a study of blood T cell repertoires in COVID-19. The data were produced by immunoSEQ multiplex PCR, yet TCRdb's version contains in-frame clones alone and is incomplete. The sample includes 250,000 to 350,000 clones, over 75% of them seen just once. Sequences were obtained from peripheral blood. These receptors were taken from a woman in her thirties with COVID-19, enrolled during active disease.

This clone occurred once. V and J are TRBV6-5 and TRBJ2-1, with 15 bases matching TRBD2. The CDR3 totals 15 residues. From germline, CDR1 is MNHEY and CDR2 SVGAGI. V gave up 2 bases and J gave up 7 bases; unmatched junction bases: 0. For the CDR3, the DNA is TGTGCCAGCAGTTACGGACTAGCGGGGGGGAATGAGCAGTTCTTC. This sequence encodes CASSYGLAGGNEQFF.

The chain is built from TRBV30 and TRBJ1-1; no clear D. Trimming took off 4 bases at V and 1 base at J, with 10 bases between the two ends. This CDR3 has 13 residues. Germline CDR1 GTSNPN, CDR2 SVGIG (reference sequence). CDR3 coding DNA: TGTGCCTGGATGAGGCAACCGAACACTGAAGCTTTCTTT. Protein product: CAWMRQPNTEAFF.

CDR3 sequence: CASSYPWAGLPAEETQYF. The CDR3 DNA reads as TGTGCCAGCAGTTACCCCTGGGCGGGCCTCCCGGCGGAAGAGACCCAGTACTTC. The chain joins TRBV6-2 or TRBV6-3 to TRBJ2-5; D is possibly TRBD2 (5 bases). V gave up 2 bases and J gave up 3 bases, with 22 bases separating them. CDR1 is MNHEY, CDR2 SVGEGT, per germline. The CDR3 extends over 18 amino acids.

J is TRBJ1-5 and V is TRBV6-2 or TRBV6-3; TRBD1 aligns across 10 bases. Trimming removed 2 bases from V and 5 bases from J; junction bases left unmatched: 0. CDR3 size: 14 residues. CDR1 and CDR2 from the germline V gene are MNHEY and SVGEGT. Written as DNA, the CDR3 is TGTGCCAGCAGTTACGACAGGGGGCATCAGCCCCAGCATTTT. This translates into CASSYDRGHQPQHF.

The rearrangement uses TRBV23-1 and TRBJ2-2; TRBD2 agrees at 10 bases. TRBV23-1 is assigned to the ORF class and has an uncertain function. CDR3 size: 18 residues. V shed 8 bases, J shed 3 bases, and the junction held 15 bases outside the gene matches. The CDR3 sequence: CASRQGAPAGGYTGELFF. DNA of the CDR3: TGCGCCAGCCGCCAGGGAGCTCCAGCGGGAGGGTACACCGGGGAGCTGTTTTTT.

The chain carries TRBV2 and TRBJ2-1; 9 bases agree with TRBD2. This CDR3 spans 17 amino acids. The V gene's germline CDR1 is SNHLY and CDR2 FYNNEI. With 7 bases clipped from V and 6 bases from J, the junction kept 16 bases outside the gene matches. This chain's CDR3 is CASNLLAGIPRGNEQFF. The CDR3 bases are TGTGCCAGCAACCTCCTAGCGGGGATTCCCAGGGGCAATGAGCAGTTCTTC. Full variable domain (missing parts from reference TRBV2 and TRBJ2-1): EPEVTQTPSHQVTQMGQEVILRCVPISNHLYFYWYRQILGQKVEFLVSFYNNEISEKSEIFDDQFSVERPDGSNFTLKIRSTKLEDSAMYFCASNLLAGIPRGNEQFFGPGTRLTVL.

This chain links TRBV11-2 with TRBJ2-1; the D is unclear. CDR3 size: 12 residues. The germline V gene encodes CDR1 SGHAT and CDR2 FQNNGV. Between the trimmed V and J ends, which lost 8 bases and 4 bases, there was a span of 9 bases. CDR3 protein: CASATRYNEQFF. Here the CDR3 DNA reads TGTGCCAGCGCAACCCGGTACAATGAGCAGTTCTTC. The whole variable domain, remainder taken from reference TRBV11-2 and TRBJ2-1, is EAGVAQSPRYKIIEKRQSVAFWCNPISGHATLYWYQQILGQGPKLLIQFQNNGVVDDSQLPKDRFSAERLKGVDSTLKIQPAKLEDSAVYLCASATRYNEQFFGPGTRLTVL.

The CDR3 sequence is CASSPGGYNSPLHF. CDR3 bases: TGTGCCAGCAGCCCTGGGGGGTATAATTCACCCCTCCACTTT. The gene calls are TRBV27 and TRBJ1-6, with D possibly being TRBD1 (5 bases). Trimming shortened V by 6 bases and J by 4 bases, and 10 bases separated the two germline ends. CDR1 MNHEY and CDR2 SMNVEV come from the germline V gene (reference sequence). This CDR3 is built from 14 residues.

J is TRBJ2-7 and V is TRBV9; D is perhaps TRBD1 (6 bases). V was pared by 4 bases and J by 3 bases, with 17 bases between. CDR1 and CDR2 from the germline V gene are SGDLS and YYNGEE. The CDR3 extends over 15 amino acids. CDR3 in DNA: TGTGCCAGCAGCCCAGGGGCAGGCTTAAACTACGAGCAGTACTTC. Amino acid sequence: CASSPGAGLNYEQYF. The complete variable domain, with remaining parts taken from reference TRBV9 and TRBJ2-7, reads DSGVTQTPKHLITATGQRVTLRCSPRSGDLSVYWYQQSLDQGLQFLIQYYNGEERAKGNILERFSAQQFPDLHSELNLSSLELGDSALYFCASSPGAGLNYEQYFGPGTRLTVT.

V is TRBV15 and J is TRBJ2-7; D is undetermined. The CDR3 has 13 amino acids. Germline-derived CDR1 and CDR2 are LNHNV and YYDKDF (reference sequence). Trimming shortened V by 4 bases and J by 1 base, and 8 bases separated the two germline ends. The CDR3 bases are TGTGCCACCAGCATGATGAGATCCTACGAGCAGTACTTC. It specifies CATSMMRSYEQYF.

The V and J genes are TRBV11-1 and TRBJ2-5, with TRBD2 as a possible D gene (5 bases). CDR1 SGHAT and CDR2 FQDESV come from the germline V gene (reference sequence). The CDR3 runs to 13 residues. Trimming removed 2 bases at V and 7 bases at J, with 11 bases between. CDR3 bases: TGTGCCAGCAGCTTAAGAAGAGAGGGGACCCAGTACTTC. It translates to CASSLRREGTQYF.

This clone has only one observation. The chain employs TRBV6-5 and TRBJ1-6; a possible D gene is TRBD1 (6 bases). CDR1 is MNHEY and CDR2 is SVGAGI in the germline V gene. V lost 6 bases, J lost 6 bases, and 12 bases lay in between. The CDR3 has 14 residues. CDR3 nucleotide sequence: TGTGCCAGCAGCGCTACAGGGTTTAATTCACCCCTCCACTTT. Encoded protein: CASSATGFNSPLHF.

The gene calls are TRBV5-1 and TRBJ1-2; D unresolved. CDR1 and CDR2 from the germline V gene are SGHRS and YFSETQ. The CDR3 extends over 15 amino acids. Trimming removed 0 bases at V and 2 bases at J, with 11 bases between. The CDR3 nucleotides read TGCGCCAGCAGCTTGGACAGCCAAGGCAACTATGGCTACACCTTC. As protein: CASSLDSQGNYGYTF.

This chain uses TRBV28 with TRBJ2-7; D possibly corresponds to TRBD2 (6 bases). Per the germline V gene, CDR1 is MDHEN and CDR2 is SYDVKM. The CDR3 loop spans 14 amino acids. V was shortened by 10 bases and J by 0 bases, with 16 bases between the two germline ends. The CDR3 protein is CATLGAGSSYEQYF. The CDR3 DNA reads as TGTGCCACCCTTGGGGCCGGGAGCTCCTACGAGCAGTACTTC.

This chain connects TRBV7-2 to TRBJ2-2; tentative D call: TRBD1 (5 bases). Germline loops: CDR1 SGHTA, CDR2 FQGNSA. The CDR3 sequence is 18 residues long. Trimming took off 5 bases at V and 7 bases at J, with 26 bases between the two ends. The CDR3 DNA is TGTGCCAGCAGCCTCCCTTGGTACCAGGGTTCCTCTATCGGGGAGCTGTTTTTT. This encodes CASSLPWYQGSSIGELFF.